These 14 T cell receptor beta chains share one sample of origin, sequenced in a study of cytomegalovirus exposure and HLA in healthy donors (dated 2017 in TCRdb). The method behind the library was the immunoSEQ multiplex PCR assay. The multiplex PCR relied on a mix of 60 forward primers for TCR Vbeta segments and 13 reverse primers for TCR Jbeta segments. Imported from immuneACCESS, the table was reduced by TCRdb to in-frame sequences with V and J called. These copies leave out some clones; in studies compared against another copy, an unresolved V gene accounts for under half, and the cause of the remainder is not known. The sample records about 150,000 clones, about 70% of which are singletons. In total, the top ten clones hold about 3% of the sample. The sequenced sample consisted of PBMCs. These receptors were obtained from a male donor in good health and CMV-seronegative.

This chain uses TRBV4-1 with TRBJ1-1; D is perhaps TRBD1 (6 bases). The germline gives CDR1 MGHRA, CDR2 YSYEKL. CDR3 length equals 14 residues. Between the trimmed V and J ends, which lost 4 bases and 0 bases, there was a span of 9 bases. The CDR3 bases are TGCGCCAGCAGCCGACAGGCGTTGAACACTGAAGCTTTCTTT. Translation: CASSRQALNTEAFF.

The chain has TRBV5-1 and TRBJ1-2, with 10 positions matching TRBD1. V dropped 5 bases and J dropped 8; count of bases not matched to a gene: 15. CDR1 and CDR2 (germline): SGHRS, YFSETQ. CDR3 length: 16 residues. The CDR3 DNA follows: TGCGCCAGCAGTCAGGCTGGGGACAGGGGCCTAGGGGGCTACACCTTC. It is translated as CASSQAGDRGLGGYTF.

V usage is TRBV9 and J usage is TRBJ2-1, with 11 bases fitting TRBD2. V trimming: 0 bases; J trimming: 6 bases; junction bases outside the gene matches: 5. There are 16 residues in the CDR3. Germline CDR1 reads SGDLS; CDR2 reads YYNGEE. The chain's CDR3 is CASSVEGLAVINEQFF. The CDR3, as DNA: TGTGCCAGCAGCGTAGAGGGACTAGCGGTTATCAATGAGCAGTTCTTC.

The chain couples TRBV6-1 to TRBJ1-5; TRBD1 might be the D (6 bases). V was trimmed by 7 bases and J by 1 base, leaving 14 bases between them. The CDR3 runs 15 residues. From germline, CDR1 is MNHNS and CDR2 SASEGT. CDR3 amino acids: CASTGTILSNQPQHF. DNA for the CDR3: TGTGCCAGCACCGGGACAATTTTGAGCAATCAGCCCCAGCATTTT.

This chain joins TRBV5-5 and TRBJ1-4; the D is unclear. CDR3 length: 16 amino acids. Germline loops: CDR1 SGHKS, CDR2 YYEKEE (reference sequence). The ends were cut back, 0 bases at V and 0 bases at J, with 9 bases in the middle. As DNA, the CDR3 is TGTGCCAGCAGCTTGGGAGTCTCCTCAACTAATGAAAAACTGTTTTTT. Residues: CASSLGVSSTNEKLFF.

The chain uses TRBV2 and TRBJ1-5; weak D call: TRBD1 (5 bases). The V end was cut by 3 bases, the J end by 1 base, with 16 bases between. The CDR3 has 17 residues. Germline V gene sequence: CDR1 SNHLY, CDR2 FYNNEI. The CDR3 DNA is TGTGCCAGCAGTGACCCCCCAGGGAGGGGAAGCAATCAGCCCCAGCATTTT. It encodes CASSDPPGRGSNQPQHF. Full variable domain (missing parts from reference TRBV2 and TRBJ1-5): EPEVTQTPSHQVTQMGQEVILRCVPISNHLYFYWYRQILGQKVEFLVSFYNNEISEKSEIFDDQFSVERPDGSNFTLKIRSTKLEDSAMYFCASSDPPGRGSNQPQHFGDGTRLSIL.

V usage is TRBV18 and J usage is TRBJ1-1; D call uncertain. This CDR3 has 14 residues. Trimming stripped 2 bases from V and 6 bases from J, with 13 bases between. Germline V gene lookup returns CDR1 KGHSH and CDR2 LQKENI. The CDR3 spells CASSPNQLTAEAFF. The CDR3 bases are TGTGCCAGCTCACCAAACCAGCTAACAGCTGAAGCTTTCTTT.

This clone was recorded once. The chain has TRBV15 and TRBJ1-5; D gene unclear. Trimming shortened V by 5 bases and J by 3 bases, and 8 bases separated the two germline ends. CDR1 and CDR2 from the germline V gene are LNHNV and YYDKDF (reference sequence). The CDR3 covers 13 residues. CDR3 sequence (DNA): TGTGCCACCAGCCGGGATCACAATCAGCCCCAGCATTTT. Its translation is CATSRDHNQPQHF. Filled out from reference TRBV15 and TRBJ1-5, the complete variable domain reads DAMVIQNPRYQVTQFGKPVTLSCSQTLNHNVMYWYQQKSSQAPKLLFHYYDKDFNNEADTPDNFQSRRPNTSFCFLDIRSPGLGDTAMYLCATSRDHNQPQHFGDGTRLSIL.

The V call is TRBV27, the J call TRBJ1-5; 7 nucleotides match TRBD1. The CDR3 totals 14 residues. With 4 bases clipped from V and 3 bases from J, the junction kept 3 bases outside the gene matches. Germline V CDR1 and CDR2: MNHEY, SMNVEV (reference sequence). The CDR3 is CASSWTGLNQPQHF. In DNA, the CDR3 is TGTGCCAGCAGTTGGACAGGCCTCAATCAGCCCCAGCATTTT.

The CDR3 reads CASRGGHYEQYF. CDR3 DNA sequence: TGTGCCAGCAGGGGGGGGCACTACGAGCAGTACTTC. The chain has TRBV6-1 and TRBJ2-7; TRBD2 might be the D (7 bases). Germline lookup yields CDR1 MNHNS and CDR2 SASEGT. The CDR3 consists of 12 residues. Deletions cut 6 bases from V and 3 bases from J, with 9 bases between.

This clone was detected a few times. This rearrangement joins TRBV5-4 to TRBJ1-2, with D tentatively TRBD1 (6 bases). This CDR3 is built from 13 residues. Germline V gene lookup returns CDR1 SGHNT and CDR2 YYREEE (reference sequence). V was pared by 0 bases and J by 4 bases, with 7 bases between. The CDR3 protein is CASSLDRVYGYTF. The CDR3 DNA reads as TGTGCCAGCAGCTTGGACAGGGTCTATGGCTACACCTTC.

Turning to this clone: The junction differs from germline at one of its ends, possibly a read error. The V call is TRBV19, the J call TRBJ2-5; 12 bases are a match to TRBD1. The CDR3 covers 15 residues. Per the germline V gene, CDR1 is LNHDA and CDR2 is SQIVND (reference sequence). The CDR3 DNA follows: TGTGCCAGTAGTAAGGGACAGGGGGCTGAAGAGGCCCAGTACTTC. Amino acids: CASSKGQGAEEAQYF.

The rearrangement links TRBV29-1 to TRBJ1-2, with TRBD1 matching over 11 bases. CDR1 is SQVTM and CDR2 is ANQGSEA in the germline V gene. There are 17 residues in the CDR3. Germline trimming cut 7 bases from V and 4 bases from J; bases unmatched to any gene: 17. Here the CDR3 reads CSAGQGAMGPALYGYTF. In DNA form, the CDR3 reads TGCAGCGCTGGACAGGGGGCCATGGGGCCCGCTCTCTATGGCTACACCTTC.

Note on this clone: The junction and the germline gene differ at one end; a read error may be behind it. The chain recombines TRBV7-9 with TRBJ1-1, with 7 positions matching TRBD1. There are 15 residues in the CDR3. Germline V gene sequence: CDR1 SEHNR, CDR2 FQNEAQ (reference sequence). The CDR3 bases are TGTTCCAGCAAGACAGGGCCCTTACTGAACACTGAAGCTTTCTTT. Amino acid sequence: CSSKTGPLLNTEAFF.